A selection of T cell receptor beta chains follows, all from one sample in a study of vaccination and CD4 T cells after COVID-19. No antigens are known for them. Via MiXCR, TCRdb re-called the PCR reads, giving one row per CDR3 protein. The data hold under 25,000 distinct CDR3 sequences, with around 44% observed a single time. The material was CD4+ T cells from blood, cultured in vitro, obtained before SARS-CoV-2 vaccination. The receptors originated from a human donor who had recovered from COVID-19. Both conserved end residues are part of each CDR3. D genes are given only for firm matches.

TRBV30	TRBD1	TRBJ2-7	CAWEPGQGTYEQYF
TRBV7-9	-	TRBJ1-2	CASSLVTGSGGYTF
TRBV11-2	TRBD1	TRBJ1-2	CASSSGQPGDYGYTF
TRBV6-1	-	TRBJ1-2	CASSEGNFLYGYTF
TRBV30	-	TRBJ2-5	CAWSVQGETQYF
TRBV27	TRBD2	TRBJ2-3	CASSLGSGTDTQYF
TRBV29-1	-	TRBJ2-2	CSAAVRPRNTGELFF
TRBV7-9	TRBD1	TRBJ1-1	CASSGRQGENTEAFF
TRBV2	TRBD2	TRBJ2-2	CASSELAGVAGELFF
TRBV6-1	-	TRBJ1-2	CASSKGAVGYTF
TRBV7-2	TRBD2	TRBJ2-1	CASSLAAGRYNEQFF
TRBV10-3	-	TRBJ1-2	CAIRRDVGNYGYTF